Here is one T cell receptor beta chain with its context. What it recognizes is unknown. In germline, CDR1 is MNHNS, CDR2 SASEGT. The CDR3 sequence is 20 residues long. V was trimmed by 3 bases and J by 0 bases, leaving 23 bases between them. These data are taken from a study of OX40 agonist ivuxolimab in advanced cancers. Study overall: Three patients showed partial responses: one hepatocellular carcinoma and two cutaneous melanoma cases. Study-wide findings and caveats: Dosing at 0.1 to 3.0 mg/kg was accompanied by clonal expansion of CD4+ and CD8+ blood T cells by week 6.

Repertoires were generated with immunoSEQ multiplex PCR, while TCRdb's copy carries only in-frame clones and drops some. The sample yields about 28,000 clones, approximately 84% seen once. The TCR was taken from an adult with an advanced solid tumor such as melanoma, head and neck, liver or kidney cancer. The chain couples TRBV6-1 to TRBJ2-2, with a weak D call TRBD1 (6 bases). The sample was CD4+ or CD8+ T cells sorted from blood, taken in a trial of the OX40 agonist ivuxolimab. DNA for the CDR3: TGTGCCAGCAGTGATCCCTTCGTTGGGGGCGAACTTCCGAACACCGGGGAGCTGTTTTTT. Its protein product is CASSDPFVGGELPNTGELFF.